This T cell receptor (beta chain) was obtained from a study of blood T cell repertoires in COVID-19. As for the study in general: The United States, Italy and Spain supplied acute and convalescent COVID-19 samples. Sample material is recorded as cDNA or gDNA derived from T cells, B-cell-depleted T cells, or PBMCs.

Methods used by the authors: From reference gene primer amplification, estimates of nucleated cell counts were derived. The data were produced by immunoSEQ multiplex PCR, yet TCRdb's version contains in-frame clones alone and is incomplete. Clone size and the V and J calls come from that table; the DNA yielded D and trimming. Among more than 90,000 clones, roughly 82% were seen once, and the ten largest hold roughly 18%. Trimming at V came to 7 bases and at J to 7 bases, leaving 7 bases not matched to a gene. The CDR3 runs 14 residues. The germline CDR1 and CDR2 sequences are SQVTM and ANQGSEA. This clonotype was sampled from a man older than 75 with acute or convalescent COVID-19. V is TRBV29-1 and J is TRBJ1-6; 10 bases align to TRBD1. Input material: peripheral blood. CDR3 region: CSAAGTGANSPLHF. Written as DNA, the CDR3 is TGCAGCGCCGCCGGGACAGGGGCAAATTCACCCCTCCACTTT.